This TCR beta chain was sequenced for a study of T cells in Graves' hyperthyroidism and ophthalmopathy. Study details: Peripheral blood sampling occurred at initial diagnosis, before any treatment.

The study included ophthalmopathy patients with Clinical Activity Score at least 3, NOSPECS grade at least 4 and duration under 3 months. CDR3 length: 13 residues. V lost 1 base and J 2 bases, leaving 7 bases between the germline ends. Germline CDR1 DFQATT, CDR2 SNEGSKA (reference sequence). This clonotype appeared many times. RNA transcripts gave rise to amplified TCR beta CDR3 regions. HTBI primers were used for first-round RT-PCR of the TCR CDR3. TCRdb reprocessed the multiplex PCR reads with MiXCR, giving one entry per CDR3 protein. The table has about 350,000 distinct CDR3 sequences, roughly 13% seen once.

The receptor was derived from a woman in her thirties or forties with Graves' ophthalmopathy. Source material: blood. The chain is built from TRBV20-1 and TRBJ2-3; D gene unclear. This CDR3 reads CSARVHNTDTQYF. The CDR3 region has the DNA TGCAGTGCTAGAGTGCATAACACAGATACGCAGTATTTT.